Listed below are T cell receptor beta chains from one sample, sequenced in a study of blood T cell repertoires in COVID-19. Sequencing used immunoSEQ multiplex PCR; TCRdb keeps in-frame clones, though not all of them. The sample yields over 150,000 clones, roughly 87% seen once. Sequencing used peripheral blood. Receptors originate from a woman in her fifties or sixties who had recovered from COVID-19. The CDR3 runs from the conserved cysteine through the conserved F or W. Each record gives: J gene, clone size, D gene, V gene, CDR3 DNA, CDR3 protein. The D gene is left open where the match is weak. Clone size is shown for a subset of rows, as once, few, many or a class of expanded clone.

>TRBJ1-1|NA|TRBD1|TRBV7-3
TGTGCCAGCAGGGCGCCGGGACAGTCGACCGAAGCTTTCTTT
CASRAPGQSTEAFF
>TRBJ2-3|NA|TRBD2|TRBV28
TGTGCCAGCAGTGCCCCCGCTAGCGGGGGGTCAGATACGCAGTATTTT
CASSAPASGGSDTQYF
>TRBJ2-5|NA|TRBD2|TRBV11-2
TGTGCCAGCAGCTTAGTAACCGGGACTAGCGCCGAGACCCAGTACTTC
CASSLVTGTSAETQYF
>TRBJ2-3|NA|TRBD2|TRBV3-1/TRBV3-2
TGTGCCAGCAGCCAAACCCCGAGGATCGGGGGGGCCACAGATACGCAGTATTTT
CASSQTPRIGGATDTQYF
>TRBJ2-1|NA|TRBD1|TRBV4-1
TGCGCCAGCAGCCAAGTGGGCTTAGGGGACAGGGAATACAATGAGCAGTTCTTC
CASSQVGLGDREYNEQFF
>TRBJ2-6|NA|TRBD1|TRBV10-2
TGCGCCGCGAGGGTTGCCGGGACAGGGAAGGCTGGGGCCAACGTCCTGACTTTC
CAARVAGTGKAGANVLTF
>TRBJ2-3|NA|TRBD2|TRBV7-3
TGTGCCAGCAGCGGACTAGCGGGCACAGATACGCAGTATTTT
CASSGLAGTDTQYF
>TRBJ1-6|once|TRBD1|TRBV7-2
TGTGCCAGCAACTCGGACAGGGGAAATTCACCCCTCCACTTT
CASNSDRGNSPLHF
>TRBJ1-1|NA|TRBD1|TRBV5-6
TGTGCCAGCAGCTTGGCCAACGGACAGGTGAACACTGAAGCTTTCTTT
CASSLANGQVNTEAFF
>TRBJ2-1|NA|TRBD2|TRBV3-1/TRBV3-2
TGTGCCAGCGGGGAAGTAGCGGGGGTCAGAGAGCAGTTCTTC
CASGEVAGVREQFF
>TRBJ2-3|NA|TRBD2|TRBV2
TGTGCCAGCAGTCGACTAGCGGGGCGCCAGGGGGTCAGCACAGATACGCAGTATTTT
CASSRLAGRQGVSTDTQYF
>TRBJ1-2|NA|NA|TRBV7-9
TGTGCCAGCAGCTTAGAAAATGGACAGGGCTACACCTTC
CASSLENGQGYTF
>TRBJ2-1|once|TRBD2|TRBV19
TGTGCCAGCAGACTAGCGGGGGGGCAGGTTGAGCAGTTCTTC
CASRLAGGQVEQFF
>TRBJ1-2|NA|NA|TRBV5-1
TGCGCCAGCAGTGAGGGAGCCTATGGCTACACCTTC
CASSEGAYGYTF
>TRBJ1-6|NA|TRBD1|TRBV6-5
TGTGCCAGCAGTACACAGGGGCCCAATTCACCCCTCCACTTT
CASSTQGPNSPLHF
>TRBJ2-7|NA|NA|TRBV7-6
TGTGCCAGCAGCTTAGGCAGGGGTATAGGCGAGCAGTACTTC
CASSLGRGIGEQYF
>TRBJ2-2|NA|TRBD2|TRBV4-1
TGCGCCAGCAGCCAAGATGAAACTAGCGGGGGGATTGACGGGGAGCTGTTTTTT
CASSQDETSGGIDGELFF
>TRBJ1-2|NA|NA|TRBV5-1
TGCGCCAGCAGCAAGGACGCCGGGACATCCTACACCAAAGCCTTC
CASSKDAGTSYTKAF
>TRBJ1-1|NA|TRBD1|TRBV7-8
TGTGCCAGCAGCTCCAACAGGGGTCGTGAGACTGAAGCTTTCTTT
CASSSNRGRETEAFF
>TRBJ1-5|NA|NA|TRBV5-1
TGCGCCAGCAGCTTCCCCGCGTTGTCAGGGAGGTGCAATCAGCCCCAGCATTTT
CASSFPALSGRCNQPQHF
>TRBJ2-3|NA|TRBD2|TRBV11-2
TGTGCCAGCAGCGTACCGATAGCGGGGGCCACAGATACGCAGTATTTT
CASSVPIAGATDTQYF
>TRBJ1-1|NA|NA|TRBV19
TGTGCCAGTAGTCCGGAGGGTCTAAGAATGAACACTGAAGCTTTCTTT
CASSPEGLRMNTEAFF
>TRBJ2-5|NA|NA|TRBV24-1
TGTGCCACCAGTGACGCCACAGTAGGACAAGAGACCCAGTACTTC
CATSDATVGQETQYF
>TRBJ1-1|NA|NA|TRBV2
TGTGCCAGCAGTGTTCAGGGGAACACTGAAGCTTTCTTT
CASSVQGNTEAFF
>TRBJ2-1|NA|TRBD2|TRBV24-1
TGTGCCACCAGTGATCCCGGGACTAGCTTTAGGAATGAGCAGTTCTTC
CATSDPGTSFRNEQFF
>TRBJ2-7|NA|NA|TRBV18
TGTGCCAGCTCCGACTTTACGGGCTACGAGCAGTACTTC
CASSDFTGYEQYF
>TRBJ2-7|NA|NA|TRBV2
TGTGCCAGCAGTGGGACATGGGGTCCGTCCTACGAGCAGTACTTC
CASSGTWGPSYEQYF
>TRBJ1-1|NA|NA|TRBV5-4
TGTGCCAGCAGTGCCGGGACACAAGGGGCGGAAGCTTTCTTT
CASSAGTQGAEAFF
>TRBJ2-2|NA|NA|TRBV19
TGTGCCACCACTACAGGGAGGGGCACCGGGGAGCTGTTTTTT
CATTTGRGTGELFF
>TRBJ2-5|NA|TRBD2|TRBV19
TGTGCCAGTAGTGTTAGCGGGGGTCAAGAGACCCAGTACTTC
CASSVSGGQETQYF
>TRBJ2-3|NA|TRBD2|TRBV7-8
TGTGCCAGCAGCCCGTTAGCGGGGAGGACAGATACGCAGTATTTT
CASSPLAGRTDTQYF
>TRBJ1-3|NA|TRBD1|TRBV28
TGTGCCAGCAGTGTCAACCGACAGGGAACCATATATTTT
CASSVNRQGTIYF
>TRBJ2-7|NA|NA|TRBV18
TGTGCCAGCTCAGCAAATGCCCTCGGGGAGCAGTACTTC
CASSANALGEQYF
>TRBJ2-1|NA|TRBD2|TRBV15
TGTGCCACCAGCAGAGGGGGACTAGCGAGCCACAATGAGCAGTTCTTC
CATSRGGLASHNEQFF
>TRBJ2-5|NA|NA|TRBV6-1
TGTGCCAGCAGTGAAGCCACGGCCACCAGGGAGACCCAGTACTTC
CASSEATATRETQYF
>TRBJ1-4|NA|NA|TRBV5-5
TGTGCCAGCAGCTTGGGGGTTGGCAGGGGCAATGAAAAACTGTTTTTT
CASSLGVGRGNEKLFF
>TRBJ1-2|NA|TRBD1|TRBV6-5
TGTGCCAGCAGAGATCAGGGGGCGCGTGGCTACACCTTC
CASRDQGARGYTF
>TRBJ2-1|NA|TRBD2|TRBV27
TGTGCCAGCAGTACAAGCGGGGTCGAGCAGTTCTTC
CASSTSGVEQFF
>TRBJ1-2|NA|TRBD1|TRBV6-6
TGTGCCAGCAGTCCCACAGGGGGGGACTATGGCTACACCTTC
CASSPTGGDYGYTF
>TRBJ2-1|NA|TRBD2|TRBV2
TGTGCCAGCAGTGAAGTCAGGCCTAGCGGTGAGCAGTTCTTC
CASSEVRPSGEQFF
>TRBJ1-1|once|NA|TRBV5-1
TGCGCCAGCAGCTTGGCAGGGCTCTTGAACACTGAAGCTTTCTTT
CASSLAGLLNTEAFF
>TRBJ2-5|few|TRBD2|TRBV9
TGTGCCAGCAGCGTGGGCGGGGGGGCCGAGGAGACCCAGTACTTC
CASSVGGGAEETQYF
>TRBJ2-1|NA|TRBD2|TRBV6-1
TGTGCCAGCAGTGATCGGATGAACGACGGGGGGGCTGGGAATGAGCAGTTCTTC
CASSDRMNDGGAGNEQFF